A selection of T cell receptor beta chains follows, all from one sample in a study of blood T cell repertoires in COVID-19. The data were produced by immunoSEQ multiplex PCR, yet TCRdb's version contains in-frame clones alone and is incomplete. The table includes 200,000 or so clones, about 91% detected once. The sample comprised PBMCs or T cells enriched from blood (not recorded which). The receptors derive from a woman aged 40 to 50 with acute COVID-19. The CDR3 runs from the conserved cysteine through the conserved F or W. The D gene is left open where the match is weak. A clone size is listed for some rows: how often the clone was seen (once, few, many), or a class if it is expanded.

D gene: TRBD1; V gene: TRBV5-1; J gene: TRBJ1-3; clone size: .; CDR3 protein: CASSEDRDAGNTIYF; CDR3 DNA: TGCGCCAGCAGCGAGGACAGGGATGCTGGAAACACCATATATTTT
D gene: TRBD2; V gene: TRBV30; J gene: TRBJ2-7; clone size: .; CDR3 protein: CAWSDPGGGRSYEQYF; CDR3 DNA: TGTGCCTGGAGCGATCCCGGGGGGGGCAGGTCCTACGAGCAGTACTTC
D gene: TRBD1; V gene: TRBV5-1; J gene: TRBJ2-5; clone size: .; CDR3 protein: CASSRTGPEETQYF; CDR3 DNA: TGCGCCAGCAGCAGGACAGGGCCCGAGGAGACCCAGTACTTC
D gene: TRBD2; V gene: TRBV5-4; J gene: TRBJ2-1; clone size: many; CDR3 protein: CASSTTSGGDEQFF; CDR3 DNA: TGTGCCAGCAGCACGACTAGCGGGGGTGATGAGCAGTTCTTC
D gene: TRBD1; V gene: TRBV15; J gene: TRBJ2-7; clone size: .; CDR3 protein: CATSRGTGSQWEQYF; CDR3 DNA: TGTGCCACCAGCAGAGGGACAGGGTCCCAGTGGGAGCAGTACTTC
D gene: TRBD2; V gene: TRBV9; J gene: TRBJ2-3; clone size: .; CDR3 protein: CASSVGLASTDTQYF; CDR3 DNA: TGTGCCAGCAGCGTAGGACTAGCGTCCACAGATACGCAGTATTTT
D gene: .; V gene: TRBV4-3; J gene: TRBJ1-3; clone size: .; CDR3 protein: CASSQDRGGSGNTIYF; CDR3 DNA: TGCGCCAGCAGCCAAGATCGAGGGGGATCTGGAAACACCATATATTTT
D gene: TRBD2; V gene: TRBV4-3; J gene: TRBJ2-5; clone size: .; CDR3 protein: CASSPGLAGGQETQYF; CDR3 DNA: TGCGCCAGCAGCCCGGGACTAGCGGGGGGGCAAGAGACCCAGTACTTC
D gene: TRBD2; V gene: TRBV27; J gene: TRBJ2-3; clone size: .; CDR3 protein: CASSLYGRGTSGDLSTDTQYF; CDR3 DNA: TGTGCCAGCAGTTTATATGGCCGCGGGACTAGCGGGGACTTGAGCACAGATACGCAGTATTTT
D gene: .; V gene: TRBV6-2/TRBV6-3; J gene: TRBJ1-5; clone size: .; CDR3 protein: CASSLNRQSQHF; CDR3 DNA: TGTGCCAGCAGTTTAAATAGACAGTCCCAGCATTTT
D gene: .; V gene: TRBV5-1; J gene: TRBJ2-2; clone size: once; CDR3 protein: CASTVTGQINTGELFF; CDR3 DNA: TGCGCCAGCACGGTAACGGGTCAGATAAACACCGGGGAGCTGTTTTTT
D gene: .; V gene: TRBV3-1/TRBV3-2; J gene: TRBJ1-1; clone size: .; CDR3 protein: CASTLRGTEAFF; CDR3 DNA: TGTGCCAGCACCCTTCGGGGAACTGAAGCTTTCTTT
D gene: .; V gene: TRBV9; J gene: TRBJ1-2; clone size: .; CDR3 protein: CASSAQGSYGYTF; CDR3 DNA: TGTGCCAGCAGCGCCCAGGGTTCCTATGGCTACACCTTC
D gene: .; V gene: TRBV11-2; J gene: TRBJ2-2; clone size: .; CDR3 protein: CASSVSRVAGELFF; CDR3 DNA: TGTGCCAGCAGCGTTAGTCGGGTAGCCGGGGAGCTGTTTTTT
D gene: TRBD1; V gene: TRBV7-6; J gene: TRBJ1-1; clone size: .; CDR3 protein: CASSSGQQNTEAFF; CDR3 DNA: TGTGCCAGCAGCTCGGGACAGCAGAACACTGAAGCTTTCTTT
D gene: TRBD1; V gene: TRBV7-2; J gene: TRBJ1-3; clone size: .; CDR3 protein: CASSLRGQGGNTIYF; CDR3 DNA: TGTGCCAGCAGCTTAAGGGGGCAGGGAGGAAACACCATATATTTT
D gene: .; V gene: TRBV7-2; J gene: TRBJ1-5; clone size: .; CDR3 protein: CASSLGQGSAQPQHF; CDR3 DNA: TGTGCCAGCAGCTTAGGCCAGGGGTCGGCTCAGCCCCAGCATTTT
D gene: .; V gene: TRBV4-3; J gene: TRBJ1-3; clone size: .; CDR3 protein: CASSLTGSGNTIYF; CDR3 DNA: TGCGCCAGCAGCTTGACGGGCTCTGGAAACACCATATATTTT
D gene: .; V gene: TRBV7-2; J gene: TRBJ1-6; clone size: .; CDR3 protein: CASSIRGSSYNSPLHF; CDR3 DNA: TGTGCCAGCAGCATCCGGGGAAGCTCCTATAATTCACCCCTCCACTTT
D gene: .; V gene: TRBV5-1; J gene: TRBJ1-5; clone size: .; CDR3 protein: CASSSGDSNQPQHF; CDR3 DNA: TGCGCCAGCAGCTCAGGGGATAGCAATCAGCCCCAGCATTTT
D gene: TRBD2; V gene: TRBV29-1; J gene: TRBJ2-1; clone size: .; CDR3 protein: CSVRGTSGSNEQFF; CDR3 DNA: TGCAGCGTTCGAGGGACTAGCGGGAGTAATGAGCAGTTCTTC
D gene: .; V gene: TRBV29-1; J gene: TRBJ2-1; clone size: once; CDR3 protein: CSVEDNSGGFLKYNEQFF; CDR3 DNA: TGCAGCGTTGAAGACAATAGCGGAGGGTTTTTAAAGTACAATGAGCAGTTCTTC
D gene: .; V gene: TRBV6-2/TRBV6-3; J gene: TRBJ2-5; clone size: .; CDR3 protein: CASSPNWSRGETQYF; CDR3 DNA: TGTGCCAGCAGCCCCAACTGGTCGCGAGGGGAGACCCAGTACTTC
D gene: .; V gene: TRBV24-1; J gene: TRBJ2-3; clone size: .; CDR3 protein: CATSQARDTQYF; CDR3 DNA: TGTGCCACCAGTCAAGCGAGGGATACGCAGTATTTT
D gene: .; V gene: TRBV21-1; J gene: TRBJ2-6; clone size: .; CDR3 protein: CASSCIDRGYSGANVLTF; CDR3 DNA: TGTGCCAGCAGCTGTATCGACAGGGGCTACTCTGGGGCCAACGTCCTGACTTTC
D gene: TRBD2; V gene: TRBV3-1/TRBV3-2; J gene: TRBJ2-5; clone size: .; CDR3 protein: CASSLRLAGGKETQYF; CDR3 DNA: TGTGCCAGCAGCCTTCGTCTAGCGGGAGGTAAAGAGACCCAGTACTTC
D gene: TRBD2; V gene: TRBV7-2; J gene: TRBJ2-3; clone size: .; CDR3 protein: CASSLDGGDDTQYF; CDR3 DNA: TGTGCCAGCAGCTTAGACGGGGGGGACGATACGCAGTATTTT
D gene: .; V gene: TRBV30; J gene: TRBJ1-1; clone size: .; CDR3 protein: CAWSRPAATEAFF; CDR3 DNA: TGTGCCTGGAGTCGACCCGCGGCCACTGAAGCTTTCTTT
D gene: .; V gene: TRBV4-3; J gene: TRBJ2-3; clone size: .; CDR3 protein: CASSQDPRTDTQYF; CDR3 DNA: TGCGCCAGCAGCCAAGACCCTCGCACAGATACGCAGTATTTT
D gene: .; V gene: TRBV28; J gene: TRBJ1-4; clone size: .; CDR3 protein: CASSFRGGSATNEKLFF; CDR3 DNA: TGTGCCAGCAGTTTTCGAGGCGGTTCTGCAACTAATGAAAAACTGTTTTTT
D gene: .; V gene: TRBV7-2; J gene: TRBJ1-2; clone size: .; CDR3 protein: CASSLAGRAPNYGYTF; CDR3 DNA: TGTGCCAGCAGCTTAGCAGGCAGGGCTCCTAACTATGGCTACACCTTC
D gene: TRBD1; V gene: TRBV5-4; J gene: TRBJ1-3; clone size: few; CDR3 protein: CASRGTGGSGNTIYF; CDR3 DNA: TGTGCCAGCAGGGGGACAGGGGGCTCTGGAAACACCATATATTTT
D gene: .; V gene: TRBV19; J gene: TRBJ2-1; clone size: .; CDR3 protein: CASSIRGPSPNEQFF; CDR3 DNA: TGTGCCAGTAGTATCAGGGGACCCTCTCCCAATGAGCAGTTCTTC
D gene: TRBD1; V gene: TRBV11-3; J gene: TRBJ1-2; clone size: .; CDR3 protein: CASSLVKPTGGGYGYTF; CDR3 DNA: TGTGCCAGCAGCTTAGTCAAACCCACAGGGGGAGGCTATGGCTACACCTTC
D gene: TRBD1; V gene: TRBV14; J gene: TRBJ1-6; clone size: .; CDR3 protein: CASRKTGVPYNSPLHF; CDR3 DNA: TGTGCCAGCAGGAAGACAGGGGTCCCCTATAATTCACCCCTCCACTTT
D gene: TRBD2; V gene: TRBV7-6; J gene: TRBJ2-3; clone size: .; CDR3 protein: CASSLVSGLAGGHVWGTDTQYF; CDR3 DNA: TGTGCCAGCAGCTTAGTGTCGGGACTAGCGGGAGGGCATGTTTGGGGCACAGATACGCAGTATTTT
D gene: .; V gene: TRBV4-3; J gene: TRBJ2-1; clone size: .; CDR3 protein: CASSQEGGLGNEQFF; CDR3 DNA: TGCGCCAGCAGCCAAGAAGGAGGTCTAGGCAATGAGCAGTTCTTC
D gene: TRBD1; V gene: TRBV11-2; J gene: TRBJ2-2; clone size: .; CDR3 protein: CASSVTGGNPGELFF; CDR3 DNA: TGTGCCAGCAGCGTGACAGGGGGCAACCCCGGGGAGCTGTTTTTT
D gene: TRBD2; V gene: TRBV4-3; J gene: TRBJ2-1; clone size: .; CDR3 protein: CASSPKGTSRGNEQFF; CDR3 DNA: TGCGCCAGCAGCCCCAAAGGGACTAGCCGCGGTAATGAGCAGTTCTTC
D gene: TRBD1; V gene: TRBV4-1; J gene: TRBJ2-5; clone size: .; CDR3 protein: CASSQPGQGPTQYF; CDR3 DNA: TGCGCCAGCAGCCAGCCGGGACAGGGGCCGACCCAGTACTTC
D gene: TRBD1; V gene: TRBV5-8; J gene: TRBJ1-2; clone size: .; CDR3 protein: CASSLASRSGGTYGYTF; CDR3 DNA: TGTGCCAGCAGCTTGGCCTCTCGGTCAGGGGGAACTTATGGCTACACCTTC
D gene: .; V gene: TRBV6-5; J gene: TRBJ1-5; clone size: .; CDR3 protein: CASSPRIQPQHF; CDR3 DNA: TGTGCCAGCAGTCCCCGTATTCAGCCCCAGCATTTT
D gene: .; V gene: TRBV19; J gene: TRBJ1-3; clone size: .; CDR3 protein: CASSADSGNTIYF; CDR3 DNA: TGTGCCAGTAGTGCGGACTCTGGAAACACCATATATTTT
D gene: TRBD1; V gene: TRBV5-4; J gene: TRBJ2-1; clone size: .; CDR3 protein: CASSHPGGNEQFF; CDR3 DNA: TGTGCCAGCAGCCACCCAGGGGGCAATGAGCAGTTCTTC
D gene: .; V gene: TRBV11-3; J gene: TRBJ1-1; clone size: .; CDR3 protein: CASSLGRGAFF; CDR3 DNA: TGTGCCAGCAGCTTAGGCAGGGGAGCTTTCTTT
D gene: .; V gene: TRBV9; J gene: TRBJ1-2; clone size: .; CDR3 protein: CASSAPTVGADIYGYTF; CDR3 DNA: TGTGCCAGCAGCGCCCCTACCGTGGGGGCGGATATCTATGGCTACACCTTC
D gene: .; V gene: TRBV10-2; J gene: TRBJ1-5; clone size: .; CDR3 protein: CASSESSTDQPQHF; CDR3 DNA: TGCGCCAGCAGTGAGTCGAGCACAGATCAGCCCCAGCATTTT
D gene: TRBD2; V gene: TRBV7-2; J gene: TRBJ2-5; clone size: .; CDR3 protein: CASSLGLATQTQYF; CDR3 DNA: TGTGCCAGCAGCTTGGGACTAGCAACGCAGACCCAGTACTTC
D gene: .; V gene: TRBV9; J gene: TRBJ2-2; clone size: .; CDR3 protein: CASSVGGTATGELFF; CDR3 DNA: TGTGCCAGCAGCGTAGGCGGGACAGCGACCGGGGAGCTGTTTTTT
D gene: TRBD2; V gene: TRBV7-2; J gene: TRBJ2-3; clone size: .; CDR3 protein: CASSLWGRLAGGQTDTQYF; CDR3 DNA: TGTGCCAGCAGCTTATGGGGAAGGCTAGCGGGGGGGCAGACAGATACGCAGTATTTT
D gene: .; V gene: TRBV6-2/TRBV6-3; J gene: TRBJ1-5; clone size: .; CDR3 protein: CASSLQGPTVQPQHF; CDR3 DNA: TGTGCCAGCAGCTTACAGGGCCCGACGGTTCAGCCCCAGCATTTT
D gene: .; V gene: TRBV30; J gene: TRBJ1-1; clone size: .; CDR3 protein: CAWSAHGNTEAFF; CDR3 DNA: TGTGCCTGGAGTGCCCACGGGAACACTGAAGCTTTCTTT
D gene: TRBD1; V gene: TRBV3-1/TRBV3-2; J gene: TRBJ2-1; clone size: .; CDR3 protein: CASSQATDRGRGEQFF; CDR3 DNA: TGTGCCAGCAGCCAAGCCACGGACAGGGGGCGCGGTGAGCAGTTCTTC
D gene: .; V gene: TRBV5-1; J gene: TRBJ1-3; clone size: .; CDR3 protein: CASSSGGTGNTIYF; CDR3 DNA: TGCGCCAGCAGCTCGGGGGGTACTGGAAACACCATATATTTT
D gene: .; V gene: TRBV5-4; J gene: TRBJ2-3; clone size: .; CDR3 protein: CASSLAFEWGGTDTQYF; CDR3 DNA: TGTGCCAGCAGCTTGGCCTTTGAGTGGGGGGGCACAGATACGCAGTATTTT